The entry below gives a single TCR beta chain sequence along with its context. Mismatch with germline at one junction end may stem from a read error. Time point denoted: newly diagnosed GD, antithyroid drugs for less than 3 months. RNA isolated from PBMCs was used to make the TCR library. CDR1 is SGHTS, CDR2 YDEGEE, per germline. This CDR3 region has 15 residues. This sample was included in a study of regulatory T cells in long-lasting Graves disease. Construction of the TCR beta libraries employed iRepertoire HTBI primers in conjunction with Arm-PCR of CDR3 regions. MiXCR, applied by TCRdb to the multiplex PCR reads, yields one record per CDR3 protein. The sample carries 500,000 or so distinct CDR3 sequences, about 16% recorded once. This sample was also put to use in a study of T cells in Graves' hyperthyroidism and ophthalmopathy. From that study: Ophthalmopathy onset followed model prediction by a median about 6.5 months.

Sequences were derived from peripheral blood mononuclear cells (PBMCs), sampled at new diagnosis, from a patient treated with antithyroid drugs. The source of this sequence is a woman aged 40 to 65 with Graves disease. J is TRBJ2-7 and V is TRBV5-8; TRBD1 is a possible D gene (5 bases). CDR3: CASSLTPQGFYEQYF. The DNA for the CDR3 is TGTGCCAGCAGCTTAACACCGCAGGGATTCTACGAACAGTACTTC.